The rows below give T cell receptor beta chains drawn from one sample of a study of blood T cells in healthy people across ages. TCRdb recomputed calls from the 5' RACE reads with MiXCR, one row per CDR3 protein. This table holds about 640,000 distinct CDR3 sequences, about 54% found once. The specimen sequenced was blood. These receptors were collected from a man in his 60s in good health. Both conserved end residues are part of each CDR3. The order of the fields is clone size, V gene, D gene, J gene, CDR3 DNA, CDR3 protein. D genes are given only for firm matches. Size values are once, few and many counts, or a class for expanded clones, and some rows have none.

>NA|TRBV5-5|NA|TRBJ2-5
TGTGCCAGCAGCTTTGGTGTGACCCCGGCGGGGGAGACCCAGTACTTC
CASSFGVTPAGETQYF
>NA|TRBV20-1|TRBD2|TRBJ2-7
TGCAGTGCTAGAGGGGAGGGCTCCCGCCGACTAGGTCTAAGCCTCTACGAGCAGTACTTC
CSARGEGSRRLGLSLYEQYF
>NA|TRBV5-1|NA|TRBJ1-2
TGCGCCAGCAGCTTGGCGGACGCGCAAGACGGCTACACCTTC
CASSLADAQDGYTF
>NA|TRBV28|TRBD1|TRBJ2-7
TGTGCCAGCAGTACACCGACAGGGCTTGGCGAGCAGTACTTC
CASSTPTGLGEQYF
>NA|TRBV6-1|TRBD2|TRBJ2-7
TGTGCCAGCATACTCGGGGGGTTGAGCTCCTACGAGCAGTACTTC
CASILGGLSSYEQYF
>NA|TRBV5-6|TRBD1|TRBJ2-7
TGTGCCAGCAGCTCCCAGACAGGGGGCAGCTACGAGCAGTACTTC
CASSSQTGGSYEQYF
>many|TRBV5-1|NA|TRBJ2-1
TGCGCCAGCAGCTTGTCGTTAACCTACAATGAGCAGTTCTTC
CASSLSLTYNEQFF
>NA|TRBV20-1|TRBD2|TRBJ2-1
TGCAGTGCTAGAGATCGAACTAGCGGGTACAATGAGCAGTTCTTC
CSARDRTSGYNEQFF
>NA|TRBV6-6|NA|TRBJ2-1
TGTGCCAGCAGTTACTCGTTTACCAGCCCCTACAATGAGCAGTTCTTC
CASSYSFTSPYNEQFF
>NA|TRBV18|NA|TRBJ1-6
TGTGCCAGCTCACCATTAGGAGTGATTGATTCACCCCTCCACTTT
CASSPLGVIDSPLHF